This passage covers 31 T cell receptor beta chains from one sample sequenced in a study of CD8+ T cells in alopecia areata (dated by TCRdb to the late 2010s). Library preparation was by the immunoSEQ multiplex PCR assay. For TCR sequencing, RNA was extracted from every sample and reverse transcribed into cDNA to serve as template. TCRdb provides this immuneACCESS table in a form limited to in-frame rearrangements. Some clones are lacking; in checked studies, under half of them reflect an unresolved V gene, and why the rest are absent is not known. The sample table holds tens of thousands of clones, of which about two thirds were seen once. The top ten clones comprise approximately 15% of the sample. The label giving this sample's treatment or condition can be read as: oral pan-JAK inhibitor, 5-10 mg twice daily. The input for sequencing was CD8+ T cells sorted from blood, taken at roughly week 45, from a patient treated with tofacitinib. The origin of the receptors is a human donor with alopecia areata.

The chain is built from TRBV30 and TRBJ2-7; no firm D call. With 3 bases removed from V and 5 bases from J, the gap between germline ends came to 14 bases. Looked up from germline, CDR1 is GTSNPN and CDR2 is SVGIG (reference sequence). The CDR3 totals 13 residues. The CDR3 region is CAWSAITSNEQYF. Written as DNA, the CDR3 is TGTGCCTGGAGCGCCATAACGAGCAACGAGCAGTACTTC.

The CDR3 is CASSPSGGAVDTQYF. Here the CDR3 DNA reads TGTGCCAGCAGCCCAAGCGGGGGGGCCGTGGATACGCAGTATTTT. The rearrangement joins TRBV7-2 to TRBJ2-3; TRBD2 matches 10 bases. This CDR3 is 15 amino acids long. The V gene end was trimmed by 5 bases and the J gene end by 6 bases; junction bases not matched to a gene: 8. Per germline, CDR1 SGHTA and CDR2 FQGNSA.

The chain couples TRBV29-1 to TRBJ2-7; D remains unclear. The CDR3 consists of 18 residues. The germline V and J ends were trimmed by 3 bases and 5 bases, with 29 bases remaining between them. Germline CDR1 is SQVTM and CDR2 is ANQGSEA. CDR3 nucleotide sequence: TGCAGCGTTGATTTCCACTCCATTATTTTTACTCTACGTGACGAGCAGTACTTC. It translates to CSVDFHSIIFTLRDEQYF.

This rearrangement joins TRBV9 to TRBJ1-1; 10 bases match TRBD1. Germline values: CDR1 SGDLS, CDR2 YYNGEE. There are 17 residues in the CDR3. Germline trimming cut 2 bases from V and 0 bases from J; bases unmatched to any gene: 7. CDR3 amino acids: CASSVGDRGWVNTEAFF. DNA for the CDR3: TGTGCCAGCAGCGTTGGGGACAGGGGATGGGTGAACACTGAAGCTTTCTTT.

There are a few counts of this clone. Here the CDR3 DNA reads TGTGCCAGCAGCTTATATGTTGGGACCGGGGAGCTGTTTTTT. It specifies CASSLYVGTGELFF. The chain combines TRBV7-3 with TRBJ2-2; D is uncertain. CDR1 is SGHTA, CDR2 FQGTGA, per germline. Trimming pared 2 bases from V and 5 bases from J, leaving 9 bases between. CDR3 length: 14 residues.

The rearrangement joins TRBV13 to TRBJ2-7, with 9 bases matching TRBD1. In germline, CDR1 is PRHDT, CDR2 FYEKMQ (reference sequence). The V and J ends lost 2 bases and 3 bases, in that order; junction bases with no gene match: 5. The CDR3 length is 15 residues. In DNA, the CDR3 is TGTGCCAGCAGCTTAATAGGACAGGGGAACTACGAGCAGTACTTC. Amino acids: CASSLIGQGNYEQYF.

This clone was counted only a few times. This chain uses TRBV10-3 with TRBJ1-5; D gene uncertain. Germline CDR1 ENHRY, CDR2 SYGVKD. V lost 0 bases and J lost 0, with 12 bases in between. This CDR3 has 17 residues. CDR3 region: CAISESNQINSNQPQHF. DNA for the CDR3: TGTGCCATCAGTGAGTCGAACCAAATTAATAGCAATCAGCCCCAGCATTTT.

The chain combines TRBV15 with TRBJ2-7; 8 bases map to TRBD2. V shed 7 bases, J shed 2 bases, and the junction held 4 bases outside the gene matches. Germline V gene lookup returns CDR1 LNHNV and CDR2 YYDKDF (reference sequence). The CDR3 consists of 13 residues. In nucleotides, the CDR3 is TGTGCCACCACACAAGCGGGGGCCTACGAGCAGTACTTC. Protein: CATTQAGAYEQYF.

The chain has TRBV6-6 and TRBJ1-4; D gene unclear. Germline loops: CDR1 MNHNY, CDR2 SVGAGI (reference sequence). The ends were cut back, 6 bases at V and 4 bases at J, with 6 bases in the middle. The CDR3 consists of 12 residues. In DNA, the CDR3 is TGTGCCAGCAGCACTCTTAATGAAAAACTGTTTTTT. Its translation: CASSTLNEKLFF.

This clone was observed once. The genes are TRBV7-9 and TRBJ2-3, with a tentative D call TRBD2 (6 bases). CDR3 length: 16 amino acids. V was pared by 2 bases and J by 0 bases, with 12 bases between. Per germline, CDR1 SEHNR and CDR2 FQNEAQ (reference sequence). Here the CDR3 reads CASSLRTKTSTDTQYF. Written as DNA, the CDR3 is TGTGCCAGCAGCTTAAGGACTAAAACTAGCACAGATACGCAGTATTTT.

This sequence joins TRBV5-6 and TRBJ1-2, with D unresolved. The CDR3 runs to 16 residues. With 5 bases removed from V and 5 bases from J, the gap between germline ends came to 22 bases. The germline V gene has CDR1 SGHDT and CDR2 YYEEEE. CDR3 DNA sequence: TGTGCCAGCAGATACGTCGGAGCGGGGAGGGCGTATGGCTACACCTTC. Protein sequence: CASRYVGAGRAYGYTF.

There are a few counts of this clone. This sequence joins TRBV5-1 and TRBJ1-2; TRBD1 matches at 7 bases. The CDR3 has 16 amino acids. V lost 4 bases and J lost 0; bases outside the gene matches: 9. The germline gives CDR1 SGHRS, CDR2 YFSETQ. CDR3 sequence (DNA): TGCGCCAGCAGCCAACGGACAGGCGGTACTAACTATGGCTACACCTTC. Amino acid sequence: CASSQRTGGTNYGYTF.

Only a few counts were recorded for this clone. V is TRBV23-1 and J is TRBJ2-7; D might be TRBD2 (5 bases). TRBV23-1 is placed among ORFs of uncertain function. This CDR3 contains 12 residues. Trimming shortened V by 3 bases and J by 6 bases, and 9 bases separated the two germline ends. CDR3 amino acids: CASSHRDPEQYF. The CDR3 DNA is TGCGCCAGCAGTCATCGGGATCCCGAGCAGTACTTC.

The rearrangement uses TRBV7-6 and TRBJ2-2; 9 bases are a match to TRBD1. The CDR3 sequence is 17 residues long. V lost 2 bases, J lost 2 bases, and 6 bases stayed unmatched. The V gene's germline CDR1 is SGHVS and CDR2 FNYEAQ. CDR3 protein: CASSLQPGQGNTGELFF. Here the CDR3 DNA reads TGTGCCAGCAGCTTACAGCCGGGACAGGGTAACACCGGGGAGCTGTTTTTT.

The CDR3 is CASSLKVPGQGSYEQYF. In DNA form, the CDR3 reads TGCGCCAGCAGCCTAAAAGTCCCGGGACAGGGATCGTACGAGCAGTACTTC. The J gene is TRBJ2-7, the V gene TRBV4-1; 9 bases are a match to TRBD1. CDR1 MGHRA and CDR2 YSYEKL come from the germline V gene. Trimming removed 4 bases from V and 4 bases from J; junction bases left unmatched: 14. The CDR3 length is 17 residues.

This clone was recorded once. The chain carries TRBV9 and TRBJ1-1, with 8 bases identical to TRBD1. The CDR3 is 14 amino acids. CDR1 is SGDLS, CDR2 YYNGEE, per germline. With 4 bases clipped from V and 2 bases from J, the junction kept 4 bases outside the gene matches. The CDR3 here is CASSLGQGNTEAFF. In nucleotides, the CDR3 is TGTGCCAGCAGCCTCGGACAGGGAAACACTGAAGCTTTCTTT.

This clone came up a few times. V gene TRBV4-3 combines with J gene TRBJ1-1, with 10 bases fitting TRBD1. The length of the CDR3 is 14 residues. Losses at the gene ends were 2 bases for V and 7 bases for J; bases not matched to a gene: 4. CDR1 LGHNA and CDR2 YSLEER come from the germline V gene. The CDR3 nucleotides are TGCGCCAGCAGCCAAAACCGGGACAGGGGTGAAGCTTTCTTT. This sequence encodes CASSQNRDRGEAFF.

This clone has just a few counts. V is TRBV7-9 and J is TRBJ2-2; 10 nucleotides match TRBD1. The CDR3 loop spans 15 amino acids. The trim removed 3 bases at V and 6 bases at J, leaving 4 bases unmatched. The germline V gene encodes CDR1 SEHNR and CDR2 FQNEAQ (reference sequence). The CDR3 loop is CASSFGTGESGELFF. In nucleotides, the CDR3 is TGTGCCAGCAGCTTCGGGACAGGGGAATCCGGGGAGCTGTTTTTT.

The V call is TRBV29-1, the J call TRBJ1-1; no clear D gene. Trimming took 2 bases from V and 0 from J, leaving 4 bases between them. CDR1 is SQVTM, CDR2 ANQGSEA, per germline. CDR3 size: 12 residues. CDR3 in DNA: TGCAGCGTTGAAATGATGAACACTGAAGCTTTCTTT. Translated, it gives CSVEMMNTEAFF.

The chain joins TRBV7-6 to TRBJ2-1; D gene uncertain. CDR3 length equals 12 residues. Trimming removed 4 bases from V and 8 bases from J, with 9 bases in between. CDR1 is SGHVS and CDR2 is FNYEAQ in the germline V gene. As DNA, the CDR3 is TGTGCCAGCAGCTCGCATGTCGATGAGCAGTTCTTC. Protein product: CASSSHVDEQFF.

This clone has just a few counts. The rearrangement uses TRBV4-1 and TRBJ2-1; no reliable D call. Germline assignment: CDR1 MGHRA and CDR2 YSYEKL. The CDR3 contains 14 residues. Trimming stripped 3 bases from V and 3 bases from J, with 9 bases between. The CDR3, as DNA: TGCGCCAGCAGCCAGCTCGCAGGCTACAATGAGCAGTTCTTC. Its protein product is CASSQLAGYNEQFF.

This clone has just a few counts. The chain is built from TRBV9 and TRBJ2-1, with 12 nucleotides matching TRBD2. V lost 0 bases, J lost 2 bases, and 3 bases stayed unmatched. This CDR3 comprises 17 residues. From germline, CDR1 is SGDLS and CDR2 YYNGEE. The CDR3 coding sequence is TGTGCCAGCAGCGTAGGGTCTAGCGGGGGGGCCTACAATGAGCAGTTCTTC. This encodes CASSVGSSGGAYNEQFF.

The V call is TRBV4-1, the J call TRBJ2-7; maybe TRBD1 (6 bases). V was pared by 3 bases and J by 6 bases, with 9 bases between. Germline CDR1 reads MGHRA; CDR2 reads YSYEKL. CDR3 length: 12 residues. CDR3 coding DNA: TGCGCCAGCAGCCAGACAGGTAGCGAGCAGTACTTC. Translating it yields CASSQTGSEQYF.

V usage is TRBV5-6 and J usage is TRBJ1-1; D may be TRBD1 (5 bases). There are 12 residues in the CDR3. Germline V gene lookup returns CDR1 SGHDT and CDR2 YYEEEE. The V end was cut by 6 bases, the J end by 1 base, with 7 bases between. Here the CDR3 reads CASTTGNTEAFF. In DNA, the CDR3 is TGTGCCAGCACCACAGGGAACACTGAAGCTTTCTTT. Filled out from reference TRBV5-6 and TRBJ1-1, the complete variable domain reads DAGVTQSPTHLIKTRGQQVTLRCSPKSGHDTVSWYQQALGQGPQFIFQYYEEEERQRGNFPDRFSGHQFPNYSSELNVNALLLGDSALYLCASTTGNTEAFFGQGTRLTVV.

The CDR3, as DNA: TGCAGCGCCCCGAATGATATGAACACTGAAGCTTTCTTT. It specifies CSAPNDMNTEAFF. The J gene is TRBJ1-1, the V gene TRBV29-1; D unclear. This CDR3 is 13 amino acids long. Germline loops: CDR1 SQVTM, CDR2 ANQGSEA. Between the trimmed V and J ends, which lost 7 bases and 0 bases, there was a span of 12 bases.

This clone has more than one count but fewer than ten. The CDR3: CASSLTSSALHF. CDR3 DNA: TGTGCCAGCAGCTTGACTTCTAGCGCCCTCCACTTT. The rearrangement joins TRBV5-6 to TRBJ1-6; D is ambiguous. The CDR3 runs 12 residues. Per germline, CDR1 SGHDT and CDR2 YYEEEE. With 1 base removed from V and 14 bases from J, the gap between germline ends came to 10 bases.

The chain links TRBV11-2 to TRBJ1-6; possibly TRBD1 for D (5 bases). With 0 bases removed from V and 2 bases from J, the gap between germline ends came to 14 bases. Germline loops: CDR1 SGHAT, CDR2 FQNNGV. The CDR3 sequence is 18 residues long. The CDR3 sequence is CASSLDSAVGAYNSPLHF. CDR3 bases: TGTGCCAGCAGCTTAGATTCGGCGGTGGGGGCCTATAATTCACCCCTCCACTTT. The complete variable domain, with remaining parts taken from reference TRBV11-2 and TRBJ1-6, reads EAGVAQSPRYKIIEKRQSVAFWCNPISGHATLYWYQQILGQGPKLLIQFQNNGVVDDSQLPKDRFSAERLKGVDSTLKIQPAKLEDSAVYLCASSLDSAVGAYNSPLHFGNGTRLTVT.

The chain is built from TRBV7-9 and TRBJ1-1; possibly TRBD1 for D (5 bases). The CDR3 contains 13 residues. Trimming removed 1 base at V and 9 bases at J, with 12 bases between. The germline CDR1 and CDR2 sequences are SEHNR and FQNEAQ (reference sequence). The CDR3 reads CASSLGQTRKAFF. DNA for the CDR3: TGTGCCAGCAGCTTAGGACAGACCCGTAAAGCTTTCTTT.

On this clone itself: The identical CDR3 is also encoded by other nucleotide sequences in the sample. The rearrangement uses TRBV29-1 and TRBJ2-7; 8 bases fit TRBD1. Unmatched junction bases numbered 4, after V lost 6 bases and J lost 3 bases. This CDR3 comprises 12 residues. CDR1 and CDR2 (germline): SQVTM, ANQGSEA. CDR3 bases: TGCAGCGTAGAGACAGGGGACTACGAGCAGTACTTC. Its translation is CSVETGDYEQYF.

V usage is TRBV7-8 and J usage is TRBJ2-3, with 8 bases lining up with TRBD2. Looked up from germline, CDR1 is SGHVS and CDR2 is FQNEAQ. CDR3 size: 16 residues. J lost 2 bases, V lost 5 bases, and 9 bases had no gene match. The CDR3 is CASSRTPGGVTDTQYF. The CDR3 DNA reads TGTGCCAGCAGCCGAACCCCGGGGGGGGTCACAGATACGCAGTATTTT. The entire variable domain, with the rest obtained from reference TRBV7-8 and TRBJ2-3, is as follows: GAGVSQSPRYKVAKRGQDVALRCDPISGHVSLFWYQQALGQGPEFLTYFQNEAQLDKSGLPSDRFFAERPEGSVSTLKIQRTQQEDSAVYLCASSRTPGGVTDTQYFGPGTRLTVL.

This clone turned up a few times. The chain carries TRBV27 and TRBJ2-1; D gene uncertain. This CDR3 spans 12 amino acids. V shed 2 bases and J shed 9 bases, with 8 bases lying between them. CDR1 MNHEY and CDR2 SMNVEV come from the germline V gene (reference sequence). The CDR3 DNA sequence: TGTGCCAGCAGTTTAATATGGGGTGAGCAGTTCTTC. Translating gives CASSLIWGEQFF.